This T cell receptor (beta chain) appears in the sequencing data of a study of blood T cells in healthy people across ages (dated by TCRdb to the mid-2010s). As for the study more broadly: Template switching captured roughly one uniquely barcoded TCR beta cDNA molecule per two T cells in model experiments. Age-related changes in TCR beta repertoire diversity were measured in the study by deep sequencing normalized with unique cDNA molecular identifiers. The donors were divided into four age groups: young (average about 16 years), middle-aged (under 40), aged (approximately 62) and long-lived (82). To avoid experimental bias, donors of different ages were distributed randomly across sequencing lanes. The study analyzed two additional independent replicas of 1 million unique cDNA reads from the same blood draw for two donors, one aged 18 to 30 and one aged 80 or older. General conclusions and limits of the study: Compared with the aged group, the long-lived group had more naive CD4+ T cells, fewer expanded clones and increased TCR diversity, suggesting age selection. Since profiling was done on bulk unsorted PBMCs, naive and antigen-experienced compartments could not be conclusively compared. Donor CMV infection status was unknown, potentially confounding age-related changes in expanded clonotypes. Estimates of total diversity based on one million sequenced T cells were regarded as lower bounds and as underestimates. Observed TCR beta diversity per million T cells fell roughly linearly with age, and a significant reduction was already apparent by age about 36. There was a strong correlation between observed TCR beta diversity and the percentage of naive T cells measured by flow cytometry.

The protocol used for the library was 5' RACE. Sequenced using an Illumina HiSeq 2500. A second PCR of roughly 7 to 12 cycles was run with a J-beta primer mix and a sample-barcoded 5' primer. A unique molecular identifier was introduced onto each TCR beta cDNA molecule by a template-switch 5' adaptor carrying 12 random nucleotides. Each sample yielded at least 2.5 million CDR3-containing paired-end reads. First-strand cDNA was synthesized from all RNA with the Mint cDNA synthesis kit, primed by a TRBC-specific oligonucleotide. After uracil-DNA glycosylase treatment, a first 18-cycle PCR used universal primers M1SS and BC2_uni_R on all cDNA. The original methods were these. For normalization, 1 million high-quality reads, each with a distinct molecular identifier, were randomly selected from each sample. Reads with shared molecular identifiers were discarded instead of being binned into consensus sequences. MiTCR, run with a Q25 quality threshold and the strictest error-elimination algorithm, handled CDR3 identification, clonotype clustering and error correction. Lower-bound total TCR beta diversity was estimated with a nonparametric unseen species model using Euler transformation. TCRdb applied fastp at Q25 and MiXCR to the public reads, then kept only in-frame beta chains. Each record represents a unique CDR3 protein, reported with the most common genes and DNA among its rows. The V and J calls and clone size are TCRdb's, not the authors'. The sample contains roughly 800,000 distinct CDR3 sequences, roughly 34% of them found a single time. The ten largest clones capture 10% to 15% of the sample.

The roughly 38 donors, aged 6 to 90 years, were systemically healthy Caucasian individuals from Russia. Around 9.8 milliliters of peripheral blood were collected from each donor into EDTA-treated Vacutainer tubes. Ficoll-Paque density-gradient centrifugation was used to isolate PBMCs, with at least 6 million obtained per sample. Trizol reagent was used to extract total RNA from PBMCs, with at least 6 micrograms per sample. For every donor, flow cytometry on a PBMC aliquot measured the percentage of naive CD45RAhigh/CD27high T cells. This clonotype was picked up a small number of times. It has no known antigen specificity. No qualities accompany the bases; no much larger clone lies one base away. CDR1 and CDR2 are read off the germline V gene as SGHRS and YFSETQ. The CDR3 runs 16 residues from the cysteine to the phenylalanine. Kept here is only the CDR3 DNA, which spans 48 bases and is read in frame from base 1. V was cut back by 1 base and J by 7 bases, leaving a gap of 18 bases between them.

The clonotype originates from a man aged 18 to 29 in good health. The sample taken for sequencing was blood. The V and J genes are TRBV5-1 and TRBJ2-1, with the D segment identity uncertain. The CDR3 here reads CASSLSVWGSVNEQFF. The base sequence is TGCGCCAGCAGCTTGAGCGTGTGGGGAAGTGTTAATGAGCAGTTCTTC.